One sample yielded the 19 T cell receptor beta chains listed below, sequenced in a study of tumor-infiltrating lymphocytes in primary liver carcinoma. Starting material of 500 ng total RNA yielded TCR beta cDNA via a constant-region primer. Three nested multiplex PCR rounds, a slightly modified ARM-PCR method, built the TCR beta libraries. Forward primers for TRBV1-TRBV30 and a C-beta reverse primer served the first two PCR rounds, at 10 cycles each. TCRdb ran MiXCR on the multiplex PCR reads and lists one entry per CDR3 protein. Of 250,000 to 350,000 distinct CDR3 sequences in the sample, approximately 54% were seen once. Unsorted whole blood yielded the blood RNA, and germline DNA was also extracted. Sequencing was performed on peripheral blood. These receptors came from a woman aged 25-40 years with primary liver carcinoma and hepatitis B virus infection.

For this clonotype: A much larger clone lies a single base off, so this may be a read error. V usage is TRBV29-1 and J usage is TRBJ2-5, with TRBD2 as a possible D gene (6 bases). Germline V lookup: CDR1 SQVTM, CDR2 ANQGSEA. CDR3 length: 11 residues. The chain's CDR3 is CNILAEETQYF. CDR3 sequence (DNA): TGCAACATCTTAGCGGAAGAGACCCAGTACTTC.

V and J are TRBV30 and TRBJ2-7, with TRBD2 matching over 12 bases. V dropped 5 bases and J dropped 8; count of bases not matched to a gene: 19. This CDR3 is 17 amino acids long. Germline V gene sequence: CDR1 GTSNPN, CDR2 SVGIG (reference sequence). CDR3 residues: CAWRRTGSTSGSGKQYF. The CDR3 nucleotides are TGTGCCTGGCGACGGACAGGGTCGACTAGCGGGAGCGGGAAGCAGTACTTC. The variable domain in full, completed from reference TRBV30 and TRBJ2-7, reads SQTIHQWPATLVQPVGSPLSLECTVEGTSNPNLYWYRQAAGRGLQLLFYSVGIGQISSEVPQNLSASRPQDRQFILSSKKLLLSDSGFYLCAWRRTGSTSGSGKQYFGPGTRLTVT.

This chain links TRBV11-2 with TRBJ2-7, with 7 bases fitting TRBD1. Germline V gene sequence: CDR1 SGHAT, CDR2 FQNNGV. The CDR3 covers 16 residues. The V segment lost 4 bases and the J segment 3 bases; nucleotides outside the gene matches: 12. The CDR3 nucleotides read TGTGCCAGCAGCTACGGGCAGGGGGTTCGTATCTACGAGCAGTACTTC. Its protein product is CASSYGQGVRIYEQYF.

With respect to this clonotype: A much larger clone sits a single nucleotide away, making a read error possible. The chain has TRBV6-5 and TRBJ2-1; 7 nucleotides align to TRBD2. The CDR3 contains 15 residues. Germline V gene data show CDR1 as MNHEY and CDR2 as SVGAGI. After removal of 6 bases from V and 7 bases from J, the junction contained 12 bases not matched to a gene. This CDR3 reads CASSWGGRRLNEQFF. The CDR3 nucleotides read TGTGCCAGCAGCTGGGGGGGTCGACGGTTAAATGAGCAGTTCTTC.

This clonotype has ten or more counts. V is TRBV12-5 and J is TRBJ2-3, with D hard to call. The CDR3 loop spans 11 amino acids. V gave up 1 base and J gave up 4 bases, with 0 bases separating them. Germline V CDR1 and CDR2: LGHNT, FRNRAP. CDR3 DNA sequence: TGTGCTAGTGGTTTGGCAGATACGCAGTATTTT. It codes for CASGLADTQYF. Full variable domain (missing parts from reference TRBV12-5 and TRBJ2-3): DARVTQTPRHKVTEMGQEVTMRCQPILGHNTVFWYRQTMMQGLELLAYFRNRAPLDDSGMPKDRFSAEMPDATLATLKIQPSEPRDSAVYFCASGLADTQYFGPGTRLTVL.

The chain combines TRBV7-8 with TRBJ2-3; 7 bases are a match to TRBD1. The J segment lost 2 bases and the V segment lost 1 base, leaving 6 bases of the junction unmatched. Per the germline V gene, CDR1 is SGHVS and CDR2 is FQNEAQ. The length of the CDR3 is 16 residues. The CDR3 nucleotides are TGTGCCAGCAGCTTAGGAGGGACAGTCCCCACAGATACGCAGTATTTT. Translation gives CASSLGGTVPTDTQYF.

In regard to this clonotype: This may stem from a read error, because a much larger clone lies one nucleotide away. This sequence joins TRBV6-2 or TRBV6-3 and TRBJ2-1, with D unclear. This CDR3 is 14 amino acids long. CDR1 is MNHEY and CDR2 is SVGEGT in the germline V gene. V was clipped by 5 bases and J by 10 bases, with 18 bases between them. DNA for the CDR3: TGTGCCAGCAGTCTATTGTGGGATCCCTCCGAGCAGTTCTTC. Its protein is CASSLLWDPSEQFF.

The chain links TRBV14 to TRBJ2-1, with 7 bases lining up with TRBD2. With V trimmed by 7 bases and J by 1 base, 10 bases remained unmatched. This CDR3 has 16 residues. Germline assignment: CDR1 SGHDN and CDR2 FVKESK. The CDR3 DNA reads as TGTGCCAGCACCATAGGAGCGGGAAAATCCTACAATGAGCAGTTCTTC. Its translation: CASTIGAGKSYNEQFF. Variable domain in full (rest from reference TRBV14 and TRBJ2-1): EAGVTQFPSHSVIEKGQTVTLRCDPISGHDNLYWYRRVMGKEIKFLLHFVKESKQDESGMPNNRFLAERTGGTYSTLKVQPAELEDSGVYFCASTIGAGKSYNEQFFGPGTRLTVL.

The rearrangement joins TRBV4-1 to TRBJ2-3; the D is unclear. Trimming cost V 2 bases and J 3 bases, with 12 bases left between them. From germline, CDR1 is MGHRA and CDR2 YSYEKL. This CDR3 comprises 15 residues. The CDR3 nucleotides read TGCGCCAGCAGCCAAAGGCTTGCCGGAACAGATACGCAGTATTTT. As protein: CASSQRLAGTDTQYF.

This clonotype was recorded many times. At one end the junction does not follow the germline gene, possibly because of a read error. The genes are TRBV11-2 and TRBJ2-7; unclear D gene. From germline, CDR1 is SGHAT and CDR2 FQNNGV. The CDR3 totals 14 residues. The CDR3 DNA sequence: TGTGCCAGCAGCTTGGAACTCGACTCCTACGAGCAGTGCTTC. Its protein is CASSLELDSYEQCF.

To note about this clonotype: Since a much larger clone is just one base distant, this may be a read error. J is TRBJ2-7 and V is TRBV6-6, with a possible D match to TRBD2 (6 bases). The CDR3 totals 13 residues. V lost 6 bases, J lost 2 bases, and 11 bases lay in between. Germline V gene sequence: CDR1 MNHNY, CDR2 SVGAGI (reference sequence). CDR3 residues: CASRRDPPYEQYF. In DNA, the CDR3 is TGTGCCAGCAGGCGGGACCCCCCCTACGAGCAGTACTTC.

Worth noting for this clonotype: The junction does not match germline at one end; this may be a read error. The V call is TRBV4-3, the J call TRBJ2-3, with TRBD2 identical over 7 bases. The CDR3 extends over 16 amino acids. Germline lookup yields CDR1 LGHNA and CDR2 YSLEER. CDR3 region: CANSQDSSGLTDTQYF. The CDR3 DNA sequence: TGTGCCAACAGCCAAGATTCTAGCGGCCTCACAGATACGCAGTATTTT.

Details on this clonotype: This sequence may be a read error, since a much larger clone differs from it by one base. This sequence joins TRBV29-1 and TRBJ1-2; D may be TRBD1 (6 bases). Germline CDR1 reads SQVTM; CDR2 reads ANQGSEA. Trimming cost V 8 bases and J 12 bases, with 25 bases left between them. CDR3 length: 13 amino acids. CDR3 region: CSSTHGAGDGHTF. CDR3 DNA: TGCAGCTCTACTCATGGCGCAGGGGACGGCCACACCTTC.

The table lists this clonotype with a count of one. At one end, the junction sequence differs from germline, possibly due to a read error. The chain links TRBV29-1 to TRBJ1-1, with 7 bases lining up with TRBD1. The CDR3 is 13 amino acids. Germline loops: CDR1 SQVTM, CDR2 ANQGSEA. The CDR3 sequence: CNALGQMNTEALF. CDR3 DNA: TGCAACGCCCTGGGACAGATGAACACTGAAGCCCTCTTT.

This clonotype has ten or more counts. The CDR3 here is CASSQGGGTGYTF. Here the CDR3 DNA reads TGCGCCAGCAGCCAAGGGGGAGGGACCGGCTACACCTTC. The chain carries TRBV4-3 and TRBJ1-2, with D maybe TRBD1 (5 bases). This CDR3 has 13 amino acids. The germline CDR1 and CDR2 sequences are LGHNA and YSLEER. V dropped 1 base and J dropped 8 bases, with 11 bases sitting between them.

For this clonotype: An end of the junction does not agree with germline; a read error may underlie this. The chain employs TRBV11-2 and TRBJ2-1; no reliable D call. The CDR3 covers 14 residues. CDR1 is SGHAT, CDR2 FQNNGV, per germline. The DNA of the CDR3 is TGTGCCGGCAGCTTAGTAAGGACCTACAATGAGCAGTTCTTC. It yields the protein CAGSLVRTYNEQFF.

The chain recombines TRBV12-3 or TRBV12-4 with TRBJ2-1; D is uncertain. This CDR3 has 14 residues. Trimming shortened V by 3 bases and J by 9 bases, and 15 bases separated the two germline ends. The CDR3, as DNA: TGTGCCAGCAGTTTGGTGACATGGGGAAGTGAGCAGTTCTTC. Translating gives CASSLVTWGSEQFF.

Points on this clonotype: A much more abundant neighbour one base away suggests this may be a read error. The chain recombines TRBV5-5 with TRBJ2-3; weak D call: TRBD2 (6 bases). This CDR3 is built from 19 residues. CDR1 is SGHKS and CDR2 is YYEKEE in the germline V gene (reference sequence). The V and J ends lost 3 bases and 0 bases respectively, with 23 bases between them. The CDR3 nucleotides are TGTGCCAGCAGCTCTCCCCTGGGGACTGAAACTTATAGCACAGATACGCAGTATTTT. Translating it yields CASSSPLGTETYSTDTQYF.

The table lists this clonotype with many counts. CDR3 in DNA: TGTGCCAGCAGTGATCCGGGACCCCAGGCCAATCAGCCCCAGCATTTT. Translation gives CASSDPGPQANQPQHF. V usage is TRBV6-1 and J usage is TRBJ1-5; possible D gene TRBD1, 5 bases. The CDR3 runs 16 residues. V lost 3 bases, J lost 3 bases, and 15 bases lay in between. CDR1 is MNHNS and CDR2 is SASEGT in the germline V gene.